The next 16 T cell receptor beta chains were all read from a single sample in a study of T cells after yellow fever vaccination. TCRdb reanalysed the 5' RACE reads using MiXCR and keeps one entry per CDR3 protein. The sample lists a few hundred thousand distinct CDR3 sequences, 6.9% occurring once. The material was CD4+ T cells sorted from PBMCs, obtained 15 days after the yellow fever booster vaccination. The receptors originated from a man younger than 40 who received the YFV17D yellow fever vaccine.

This clonotype was counted at least ten times. This chain uses TRBV10-3 with TRBJ2-1; tentative D call: TRBD1 (7 bases). The germline CDR1 and CDR2 sequences are ENHRY and SYGVKD. The CDR3 runs to 14 residues. V lost 11 bases, J lost 4 bases, and 18 bases lay in between. The CDR3 here is CAAAEGAGYNEQFF. The CDR3 DNA reads TGTGCCGCTGCCGAGGGGGCGGGATACAATGAGCAGTTCTTC.

This clonotype has a count of ten or more. The chain's CDR3 is CATRAGKTSGAAYEQYF. CDR3 nucleotides: TGCGCCACCCGGGCCGGGAAAACTAGCGGAGCGGCCTACGAGCAGTACTTC. The chain is built from TRBV10-2 and TRBJ2-7; 8 bases map to TRBD2. V shed 10 bases and J 2 bases; nucleotides not matched to a gene: 19. The CDR3 has 17 residues. CDR1 and CDR2 (germline): WSHSY, SAAADI.

This clonotype came up many times. The CDR3 here is CASSIHRTFCHGSYNSPLHF. The CDR3 nucleotides are TGTGCCAGCAGCATCCACCGGACCTTCTGTCACGGCTCCTATAATTCACCCCTCCACTTT. V gene TRBV21-1 combines with J gene TRBJ1-6; the table's D gene call, TRBD1, was not cross checked with the DNA. TRBV21-1 is labeled a pseudogene. The CDR3 totals 20 residues.

V gene TRBV11-2 combines with J gene TRBJ2-6; tentative D call: TRBD2 (6 bases). Trimming stripped 6 bases from V and 4 bases from J, with 13 bases between. CDR1 is SGHAT, CDR2 FQNNGV, per germline. This CDR3 has 15 residues. The CDR3 spells CASSFTGAGANVLTF. As DNA, the CDR3 is TGTGCCAGCAGTTTCACGGGAGCCGGGGCCAACGTCCTGACTTTC.

This clonotype was observed at least ten times. The chain joins TRBV29-1 to TRBJ2-1; TRBD2 might be the D (7 bases). The CDR3 spans 16 residues. CDR1 is SQVTM and CDR2 is ANQGSEA in the germline V gene. The ends were cut back, 3 bases at V and 0 bases at J, with 15 bases in the middle. The CDR3 region is CSVEVGGPSSYNEQFF. CDR3 nucleotides: TGCAGCGTTGAGGTGGGGGGGCCTAGCTCCTACAATGAGCAGTTCTTC.

This clonotype was seen a handful of times. The genes are TRBV7-8 and TRBJ1-4; TRBD1 matches 8 bases. The J segment lost 3 bases and the V segment lost 5 bases, leaving 5 bases of the junction unmatched. Germline V gene data show CDR1 as SGHVS and CDR2 as FQNEAQ. The length of the CDR3 is 15 residues. The DNA of the CDR3 is TGTGCCAGCAGCCCCCGGACAGGGCCTAATGAAAAACTGTTTTTT. This encodes CASSPRTGPNEKLFF.

The table lists this clonotype with a few counts. The chain links TRBV6-5 to TRBJ1-3, with 7 bases lining up with TRBD1. Germline V lookup: CDR1 MNHEY, CDR2 SVGAGI. V was clipped by 0 bases and J by 2 bases; unmatched bases: 4. This CDR3 has 16 amino acids. DNA of the CDR3: TGTGCCAGCAGTTACTCGAGCCAGGGGGCTGGAAACACCATATATTTT. Translating it yields CASSYSSQGAGNTIYF.

The chain carries TRBV5-1 and TRBJ2-5, with D uncertain. Deletions cut 5 bases from V and 0 bases from J, with 2 bases between. The germline gives CDR1 SGHRS, CDR2 YFSETQ. The CDR3 has 11 amino acids. CDR3 DNA sequence: TGCGCCAGCAGGCACCAAGAGACCCAGTACTTC. It is translated as CASRHQETQYF.

This clonotype was counted only a few times. The V and J genes are TRBV19 and TRBJ2-1; TRBD2 matches at 7 bases. The germline V gene has CDR1 LNHDA and CDR2 SQIVND (reference sequence). V shed 3 bases, J shed 9 bases, and the junction held 8 bases outside the gene matches. The CDR3 covers 14 residues. The CDR3 DNA follows: TGTGCCAGTAGTATGCGGCGGGAGTATGGTGAGCAGTTCTTC. Translation gives CASSMRREYGEQFF.

The chain recombines TRBV20-1 with TRBJ1-6, with 7 bases fitting TRBD1. The CDR3 consists of 15 residues. The trim removed 6 bases at V and 2 bases at J, leaving 7 bases unmatched. Germline CDR1 reads DFQATT; CDR2 reads SNEGSKA (reference sequence). The CDR3 sequence: CSAKQGTPYNSPLHF. DNA for the CDR3: TGCAGTGCCAAACAGGGGACCCCCTATAATTCACCCCTCCACTTT.

This clonotype was recorded a few times. This rearrangement joins TRBV20-1 to TRBJ2-1; D might be TRBD2 (6 bases). CDR1 is DFQATT, CDR2 SNEGSKA, per germline (reference sequence). The ends were cut back, 5 bases at V and 2 bases at J, with 13 bases in the middle. The CDR3 runs to 14 residues. CDR3 protein: CSAGDSATYNEQFF. DNA for the CDR3: TGCAGTGCTGGGGACTCTGCGACCTACAATGAGCAGTTCTTC.

The chain couples TRBV2 to TRBJ2-7; possible D gene TRBD1, 6 bases. Trimming pared 2 bases from V and 4 bases from J, leaving 15 bases between. Germline CDR1 SNHLY, CDR2 FYNNEI. CDR3 length: 15 residues. The CDR3 DNA sequence: TGTGCCAGCAGTGAACAGGGCCAGGGGATTTACGAGCAGTACTTC. Its protein is CASSEQGQGIYEQYF.

The chain has TRBV20-1 and TRBJ2-3; D is possibly TRBD2 (5 bases). Germline CDR1 DFQATT, CDR2 SNEGSKA (reference sequence). There are 15 residues in the CDR3. Trimming cost V 3 bases and J 4 bases, with 17 bases left between them. The CDR3 spells CSASITQGSPDTQYF. CDR3 nucleotides: TGCAGTGCTAGTATTACACAAGGGAGCCCAGATACGCAGTATTTT.

This clonotype has more than one count but fewer than ten. At one boundary the junction diverges from the germline segment, which might be a read error. The chain has TRBV12-3 or TRBV12-4 and TRBJ1-5; D is undetermined. The CDR3 totals 12 residues. CDR3 in DNA: TGTGCCCGCAGTTTTTCGGGTCAGCCCCAGCATTTT. Amino acids: CARSFSGQPQHF.

The CDR3 reads CASSEGTNEKLFF. Here the CDR3 DNA reads TGTGCCAGCAGTGAAGGGACTAATGAAAAACTGTTTTTT. The J gene is TRBJ1-4, the V gene TRBV6-1; the D is unclear. Germline lookup yields CDR1 MNHNS and CDR2 SASEGT. There are 13 residues in the CDR3. The V end was cut by 1 base, the J end by 2 bases, with 2 bases between.

There are a few counts of this clonotype. An end of the junction does not agree with germline; a read error may underlie this. This chain links TRBV13 with TRBJ2-1; D possibly uses TRBD1 or TRBD2 (5 bases each). This CDR3 spans 22 amino acids. Germline lookup yields CDR1 PRHDT and CDR2 FYEKMQ (reference sequence). This CDR3 reads CASSLGWWAGSHGDQNHNEQFF. In DNA form, the CDR3 reads TGTGCCAGCAGCCTAGGGTGGTGGGCTGGAAGCCACGGGGACCAAAATCACAATGAGCAGTTCTTC. The variable domain in full, completed from reference TRBV13 and TRBJ2-1, reads AAGVIQSPRHLIKEKRETATLKCYPIPRHDTVYWYQQGPGQDPQFLISFYEKMQSDKGSIPDRFSAQQFSDYHSELNMSSLELGDSALYFCASSLGWWAGSHGDQNHNEQFFGPGTRLTVL.